These T cell receptor beta chains were read from a single sample in a study of monozygotic twins with inflammatory bowel disease. No DNA is given; TCRdb re-called the 5' RACE reads and lists each CDR3 protein once. This listing includes under 150,000 distinct CDR3 sequences. Material: blood. Receptors were obtained from a human donor with ulcerative colitis or Crohn's disease, or a healthy co-twin of an affected twin (not recorded which). Each CDR3 is given with its conserved first and last residue.

J	V	CDR3
TRBJ2-5	TRBV20-1	CSARAPTTQQETQYF
TRBJ1-1	TRBV7-2	CASSLVGLGTGTEAFF
TRBJ2-3	TRBV20-1	CSAHRSGGPTDTQYF
TRBJ2-2	TRBV5-1	CASSLNIGNTGELFF
TRBJ1-1	TRBV18	CASSPLGNTEAFF
TRBJ1-2	TRBV20-1	CSARDGSNYGYTF
TRBJ2-1	TRBV11-2	CASSGGASCFYNEQFF
TRBJ1-1	TRBV3-1	CASSGAGGAGTEAFF
TRBJ1-1	TRBV20-1	CSADRGRTEAFF
TRBJ2-2	TRBV28	CAIIPGINTGELFF
TRBJ2-5	TRBV7-2	CASSMTQVGETQYF
TRBJ1-6	TRBV20-1	CSAIDPKTNSPLHF
TRBJ2-7	TRBV29-1	CSVEWVGTGTYEQYF
TRBJ1-4	TRBV12-3/TRBV12-4	CASSTKTGKLFF
TRBJ1-5	TRBV12-3/TRBV12-4	CASSLAPSPSSNQPQHF
TRBJ2-1	TRBV20-1	CSARPPAGTTSPNNEQFF
TRBJ2-7	TRBV6-1	CASSRTGRGDEQYF
TRBJ2-2	TRBV27	CASSYDRWGGAKDTGELFF
TRBJ2-7	TRBV7-8	CASARMIGNYEQYF
TRBJ2-3	TRBV6-4	CASSDREVIDTQYF
TRBJ1-3	TRBV5-1	CASSLGQMISGNTIYF
TRBJ1-1	TRBV5-4	CASSLAVSGQENTEAFF
TRBJ1-2	TRBV7-9	CASSSPSKRTGYTF
TRBJ2-7	TRBV6-1	CASRERGQGYEQYF
TRBJ2-5	TRBV5-1	CASSTGEGETQYF
TRBJ1-1	TRBV5-1	CASSTRDRFRAFF
TRBJ1-2	TRBV5-6	CASSFLMVNYGYTF
TRBJ2-7	TRBV5-5	CASSLEQGSYYEQYF
TRBJ2-1	TRBV7-2	CASSSISTGTLYNEQFF
TRBJ2-7	TRBV20-1	CSAYRPTDSSYEQYF
TRBJ2-6	TRBV27	CASRSSGANVLTF
TRBJ2-2	TRBV7-2	CASSFSSQTGELFF
TRBJ2-4	TRBV30	CAWSALPLGFQYF
TRBJ2-7	TRBV5-1	CASSWTSGSPTSYEQYF
TRBJ2-5	TRBV7-6	CASSQTGVETQYF